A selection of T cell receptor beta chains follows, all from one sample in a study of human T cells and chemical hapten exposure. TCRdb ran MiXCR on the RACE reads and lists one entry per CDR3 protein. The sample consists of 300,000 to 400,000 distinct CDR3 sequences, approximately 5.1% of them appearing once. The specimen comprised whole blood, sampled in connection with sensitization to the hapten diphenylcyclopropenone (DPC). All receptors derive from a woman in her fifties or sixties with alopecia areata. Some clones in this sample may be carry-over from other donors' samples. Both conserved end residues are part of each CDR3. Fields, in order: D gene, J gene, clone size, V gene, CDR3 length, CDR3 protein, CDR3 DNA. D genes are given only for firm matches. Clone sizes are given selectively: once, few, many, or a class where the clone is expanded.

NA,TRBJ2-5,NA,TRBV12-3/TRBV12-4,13,CASRIGTVETQYF,TGTGCCAGCAGAATAGGGACCGTCGAGACCCAGTACTTC
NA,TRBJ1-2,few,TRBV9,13,CASSVEAGDGYTF,TGTGCCAGCAGCGTAGAGGCAGGGGATGGCTACACCTTC
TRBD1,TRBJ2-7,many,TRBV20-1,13,CSARQGFAHEQYF,TGCAGTGCGAGACAGGGATTCGCCCACGAGCAGTACTTC
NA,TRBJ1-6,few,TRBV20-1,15,CSARGPGVVNSPLHF,TGCAGTGCTAGGGGACCAGGGGTAGTAAATTCACCCCTCCACTTT
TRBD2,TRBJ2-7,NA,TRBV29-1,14,CSVEDGPGGGEQYF,TGCAGCGTTGAAGATGGGCCCGGGGGGGGCGAGCAGTACTTC
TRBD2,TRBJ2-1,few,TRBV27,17,CASSIPTGGRSYNEQFF,TGTGCCAGCAGTATCCCCACCGGCGGGAGATCCTACAATGAGCAGTTCTTC
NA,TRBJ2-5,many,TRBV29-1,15,CSVEDRGPRKETQYF,TGCAGCGTTGAAGATCGTGGACCACGGAAAGAGACCCAGTACTTC
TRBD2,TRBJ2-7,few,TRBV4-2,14,CASSQGLRGDEQYF,TGTGCCAGCAGCCAAGGCCTTCGGGGGGACGAGCAGTACTTC
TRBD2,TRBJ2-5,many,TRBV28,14,CASSPSGTVKTQYF,TGTGCCAGCAGCCCAAGCGGGACCGTCAAGACCCAGTACTTC
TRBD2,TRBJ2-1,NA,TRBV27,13,CASSGLAGVDQFF,TGTGCCAGCAGTGGGCTAGCGGGAGTGGACCAGTTCTTC
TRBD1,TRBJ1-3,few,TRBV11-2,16,CASSLAGGDSGNTIYF,TGTGCCAGCAGCTTAGCAGGGGGAGATTCTGGAAACACCATATATTTT
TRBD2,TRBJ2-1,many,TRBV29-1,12,CIAGGGYNEQFF,TGCATAGCGGGGGGCGGATACAATGAGCAGTTCTTC
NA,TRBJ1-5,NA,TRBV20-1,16,CSARDSGGRGNQPQHF,TGCAGTGCTAGAGATAGTGGGGGGCGAGGCAATCAGCCCCAGCATTTT
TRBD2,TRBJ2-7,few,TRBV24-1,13,CATSYGRAQEQYF,TGTGCCACCAGTTACGGGAGGGCACAAGAGCAGTACTTC
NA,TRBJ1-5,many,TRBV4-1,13,CASSQTGRQPQHF,TGCGCCAGCAGCCAAACAGGGCGTCAGCCCCAGCATTTT
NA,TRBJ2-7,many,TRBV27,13,CASSLGPTYEQYF,TGTGCCAGCAGTTTAGGACCCACCTACGAGCAGTACTTC
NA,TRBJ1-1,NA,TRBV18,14,CASSSSLGSTEAFF,TGTGCCAGCTCCTCGAGCCTCGGGAGTACTGAAGCTTTCTTT
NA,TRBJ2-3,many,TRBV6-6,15,CASSDRDSPTDTQYF,TGTGCCAGCAGTGACCGGGACTCCCCCACAGATACGCAGTATTTT
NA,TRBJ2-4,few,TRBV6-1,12,CASSEAGTVQYF,TGTGCCAGCAGTGAAGCAGGAACTGTTCAGTACTTC
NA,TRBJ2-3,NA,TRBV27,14,CASSLSWGADTQYF,TGTGCCAGCAGTTTATCGTGGGGGGCAGATACGCAGTATTTT
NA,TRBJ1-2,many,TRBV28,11,CASGGNYGYTF,TGTGCCAGCGGGGGAAACTATGGCTACACCTTC
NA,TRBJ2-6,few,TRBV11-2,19,CASSLGRDIIFSGANVLTF,TGTGCCAGCAGCTTAGGGCGGGATATCATATTCTCTGGGGCCAACGTCCTGACTTTC
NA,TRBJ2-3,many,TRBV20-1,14,CSARGLGGPDTQYF,TGCAGTGCTAGAGGACTAGGCGGCCCAGATACGCAGTATTTT
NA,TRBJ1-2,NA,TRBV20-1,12,CSALPLNYGYTF,TGCAGTGCCCTTCCCCTTAACTATGGCTACACCTTC
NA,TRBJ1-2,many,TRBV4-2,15,CASSQDIGANYGYTF,TGTGCCAGCAGCCAAGATATAGGGGCGAACTATGGCTACACCTTC
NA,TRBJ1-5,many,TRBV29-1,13,CSVGAGVNQPQHF,TGCAGCGTTGGGGCAGGGGTTAATCAGCCCCAGCATTTT
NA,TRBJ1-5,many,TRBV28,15,CASASISGPNQPQHF,TGTGCCAGCGCCTCTATCTCAGGGCCCAATCAGCCCCAGCATTTT
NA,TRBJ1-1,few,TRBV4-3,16,CASSQDYLTMNTEAFF,TGCGCCAGCAGCCAAGATTACTTAACCATGAACACTGAAGCTTTCTTT
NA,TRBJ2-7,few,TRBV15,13,CATSAFLPYEQYF,TGTGCCACGTCGGCATTCCTCCCCTACGAGCAGTACTTC
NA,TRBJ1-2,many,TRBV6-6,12,CASSFTGPGYTF,TGTGCCAGCAGTTTTACAGGGCCGGGCTACACCTTC
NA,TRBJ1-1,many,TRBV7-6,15,CASSLRGMLNTEAFF,TGTGCCAGCAGCTTACGGGGGATGCTGAACACTGAAGCTTTCTTT
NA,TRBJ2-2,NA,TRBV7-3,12,CASSFKPGELFF,TGTGCCAGCAGCTTTAAACCCGGGGAGCTGTTTTTT
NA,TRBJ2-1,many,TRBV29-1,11,CSADIFNEQFF,TGCAGCGCTGACATCTTTAATGAGCAGTTCTTC
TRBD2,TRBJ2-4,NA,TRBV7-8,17,CASSLEASGSAKNIQYF,TGTGCCAGCAGCTTAGAGGCTAGCGGGAGTGCCAAAAACATTCAGTACTTC
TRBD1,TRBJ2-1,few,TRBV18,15,CASSPLGQVVDEQFF,TGTGCCAGCTCACCGCTGGGACAGGTGGTGGATGAGCAGTTCTTC
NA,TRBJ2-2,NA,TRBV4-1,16,CASSPHGDSSTGELFF,TGCGCCAGCAGCCCGCACGGGGACTCAAGCACCGGGGAGCTGTTTTTT
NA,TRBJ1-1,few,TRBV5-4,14,CASCRFGANTEAFF,TGTGCCAGCTGCCGTTTTGGAGCGAACACTGAAGCTTTCTTT
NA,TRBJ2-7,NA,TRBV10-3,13,CAISDQGPYEQYF,TGTGCCATCAGTGATCAGGGGCCCTACGAGCAGTACTTC
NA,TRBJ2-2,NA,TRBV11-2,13,CPSSLAGTGELFF,TGTCCCAGCAGCTTGGCGGGAACCGGGGAGCTGTTTTTT
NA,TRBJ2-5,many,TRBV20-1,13,CSATAAGTETQYF,TGCAGTGCTACCGCCGCGGGAACAGAGACCCAGTACTTC
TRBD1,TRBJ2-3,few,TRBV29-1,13,CSVGQGNTDTQYF,TGCAGCGTTGGACAGGGAAACACAGATACGCAGTATTTT
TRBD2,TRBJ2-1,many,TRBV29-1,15,CSVELASGNVGEQFF,TGCAGCGTTGAACTTGCTAGCGGGAATGTTGGTGAGCAGTTCTTC
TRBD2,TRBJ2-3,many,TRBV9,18,CASSVVPLAGAATDTQYF,TGTGCCAGCAGCGTAGTCCCCCTAGCGGGAGCGGCAACAGATACGCAGTATTTT
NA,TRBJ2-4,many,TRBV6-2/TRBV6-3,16,CASSFGGTRPPNIQYF,TGTGCCAGCAGTTTCGGGGGGACAAGACCCCCCAACATTCAGTACTTC
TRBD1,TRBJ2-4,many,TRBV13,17,CASSQPRDRASSDIQYF,TGTGCCAGCAGCCAACCTAGGGACAGGGCCTCTTCCGACATTCAGTACTTC
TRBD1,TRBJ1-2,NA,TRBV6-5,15,CASSHLGQANYGYTF,TGTGCCAGCAGCCACCTGGGACAGGCTAACTATGGCTACACCTTC
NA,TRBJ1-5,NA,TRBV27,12,CASSRSGVPQHF,TGTGCCAGCAGTCGATCTGGAGTACCCCAGCATTTT
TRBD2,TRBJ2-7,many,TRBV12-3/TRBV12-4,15,CASTFGLAGFYEQYF,TGTGCCAGCACCTTTGGACTAGCAGGTTTCTACGAGCAGTACTTC